This T cell receptor (beta chain) was obtained from a study of blood T cell repertoires in COVID-19. About the study: Whether acute or convalescent, the COVID-19 samples came from the United States, Italy and Spain. The cDNA or gDNA used as material had been derived from T cells, B-cell-depleted T cells, or PBMCs.

This clone was recorded only once. Per the authors' pipeline: Reference gene primer amplification gave estimated nucleated cell counts. The table came from immunoSEQ multiplex PCR; TCRdb's copy has only in-frame clones and leaves some out. The V and J calls and clone size come from that table; D and trimming were worked out from the DNA. The sample records roughly 80,000 clones, roughly 78% being singletons. Germline CDR1 LNHDA, CDR2 SQIVND (reference sequence). Losses at the gene ends were 6 bases for V and 4 bases for J; bases not matched to a gene: 4. The CDR3 has 14 residues. The source material was peripheral blood. The receptor comes from a human donor in a cohort sampled during active COVID-19. The chain is built from TRBV19 and TRBJ2-2; 8 nucleotides line up with TRBD1. CDR3 nucleotide sequence: TGTGCCAGTAGGACAGGGGCACTCACCGGGGAGCTGTTTTTT. Translating gives CASRTGALTGELFF.